The 3 T cell receptor beta chains in this list originate from one sample, sequenced in a study of T-cell memory formation after mild COVID-19. TCRdb re-called the 5' RACE reads through MiXCR, storing one row per CDR3 protein. The table records under 300,000 distinct CDR3 sequences, roughly 18% of them present only once. The sequenced material came from PBMCs or a T cell subset sorted from them (not recorded which). The receptors come from a man aged 18 to 29 who had mild COVID-19 (a few samples of this study predate the infection). Cell type and time point are not known.

This clonotype was seen a handful of times. This chain joins TRBV11-2 and TRBJ1-2; TRBD1 agrees at 9 bases. The CDR3 runs to 15 residues. Germline CDR1 and CDR2: SGHAT and FQNNGV. V lost 6 bases and J lost 7; bases outside the gene matches: 12. CDR3 protein: CASRSFRDRESGYTF. CDR3 nucleotides: TGTGCCAGCAGGTCATTCCGGGACAGGGAAAGTGGCTACACCTTC.

This rearrangement joins TRBV2 to TRBJ1-1; D gene uncertain. The germline CDR1 and CDR2 sequences are SNHLY and FYNNEI. V was cut by 0 bases and J by 5 bases, with 13 bases left in between. This CDR3 has 15 amino acids. CDR3 nucleotides: TGTGCCAGCAGTGAAGCCGGGTTGAGGTATACTGAAGCTTTCTTT. It codes for CASSEAGLRYTEAFF.

Ten or more counts support this clonotype. J is TRBJ1-5 and V is TRBV7-2; the D gene is possibly TRBD1 (6 bases). From germline, CDR1 is SGHTA and CDR2 FQGNSA. The CDR3 runs to 16 residues. V was trimmed by 1 base and J by 6 bases, leaving 16 bases between them. This chain's CDR3 is CASSLGSRGGGQPQHF. The CDR3 region has the DNA TGTGCCAGCAGCTTAGGTTCCAGGGGCGGTGGTCAGCCCCAGCATTTT.